The 19 T cell receptor beta chains below were found in one sample sequenced in a study of cytomegalovirus exposure and HLA in healthy donors. Amplification used 60 Vbeta primers and 13 Jbeta primers. Profiling relied on immunoSEQ multiplex PCR, and the TCRdb table lists in-frame clones only, not all of them. Of roughly 130,000 clones in the sample, around 90% are singletons; the top ten hold around 0.51%. Sequenced input: PBMCs. The receptors were sampled from a middle-aged woman in good health and CMV-seronegative.

V gene TRBV6-5 combines with J gene TRBJ2-7, with D possibly matching TRBD2 (5 bases). Germline CDR1 is MNHEY and CDR2 is SVGAGI. V was cut by 6 bases and J by 0 bases, with 12 bases left in between. This CDR3 contains 14 residues. DNA of the CDR3: TGTGCCAGCAGCCGAGGGCCAAGCTCCTACGAGCAGTACTTC. Protein: CASSRGPSSYEQYF.

This clone was seen just once. The gene calls are TRBV6-5 and TRBJ1-5, with a weak D call TRBD1 (5 bases). Germline lookup yields CDR1 MNHEY and CDR2 SVGAGI. The V end was cut by 4 bases, the J end by 1 base, with 14 bases between. The CDR3 extends over 16 amino acids. CDR3 DNA: TGTGCCAGCAGTTTTTGGGAGGGGATCAGCAATCAGCCCCAGCATTTT. Its protein is CASSFWEGISNQPQHF.

The genes are TRBV27 and TRBJ2-3; a possible D gene is TRBD2 (6 bases). Trimming removed 6 bases from V and 2 bases from J, with 18 bases in between. Germline values: CDR1 MNHEY, CDR2 SMNVEV (reference sequence). This CDR3 comprises 16 residues. In DNA form, the CDR3 reads TGTGCCAGCAGAGGACCGGGACTCCCTAACACAGATACGCAGTATTTT. The encoded protein is CASRGPGLPNTDTQYF.

Notes on this clone: One junction end disagrees with the germline gene, perhaps due to a read error. The same CDR3 also results from other DNA sequences found in this sample. V usage is TRBV29-1 and J usage is TRBJ2-5, with TRBD2 matching over 8 bases. This CDR3 comprises 17 residues. CDR1 and CDR2 from the germline V gene are SQVTM and ANQGSEA. The CDR3 DNA is TGCAGCGTCGAAGATCTTTCCCTAGCGGGCTTCCAAGAGACCCAGTACTTC. Translating gives CSVEDLSLAGFQETQYF.

This CDR3 is CASSFRETEQFF. The CDR3 DNA reads TGTGCCAGCAGCTTCCGGGAGACTGAGCAGTTCTTC. The genes are TRBV11-3 and TRBJ2-1; D is possibly TRBD2 (6 bases). CDR1 is SGHNT, CDR2 YENEEA, per germline. Trimming took off 3 bases at V and 9 bases at J, with 9 bases between the two ends. The CDR3 consists of 12 residues.

The chain recombines TRBV5-1 with TRBJ1-1, with D perhaps matching TRBD1 (6 bases). The CDR3 has 16 amino acids. The germline V gene has CDR1 SGHRS and CDR2 YFSETQ. V was cut by 5 bases and J by 5 bases, with 22 bases left in between. CDR3 nucleotide sequence: TGCGCCAGCAGGCCTACATCGGGACAAATGGGGACTGAAGCTTTCTTT. Translation: CASRPTSGQMGTEAFF.

The chain couples TRBV6-5 to TRBJ2-2; TRBD1 agrees at 10 bases. Trimming removed 5 bases from V and 7 bases from J; junction bases left unmatched: 4. CDR3 length: 14 residues. Germline CDR1 is MNHEY and CDR2 is SVGAGI. Here the CDR3 DNA reads TGTGCCAGCAGTGAGGGACAGGGGCACGGGGAGCTGTTTTTT. It yields the protein CASSEGQGHGELFF.

The chain has TRBV29-1 and TRBJ1-1, with D perhaps matching TRBD1 (6 bases). The CDR3 consists of 11 residues. CDR1 and CDR2 (germline): SQVTM, ANQGSEA. V was clipped by 7 bases and J by 5 bases, with 11 bases between them. The CDR3 nucleotides are TGCAGCGAGTTTACAGGGACTGAAGCTTTCTTT. Residues: CSEFTGTEAFF.

The chain has TRBV11-2 and TRBJ2-3; a weak D match, TRBD2 (5 bases). Per germline, CDR1 SGHAT and CDR2 FQNNGV. Trimming stripped 0 bases from V and 3 bases from J, with 13 bases between. CDR3 length: 16 residues. This chain's CDR3 is CASSLDIGGLTDTQYF. The CDR3 nucleotides read TGTGCCAGCAGCTTAGATATTGGAGGTTTGACAGATACGCAGTATTTT.

V usage is TRBV18 and J usage is TRBJ2-3; 10 bases are shared with TRBD2. Germline loops: CDR1 KGHSH, CDR2 LQKENI. This CDR3 region has 16 residues. Trimming at V came to 6 bases and at J to 2 bases, leaving 8 bases not matched to a gene. The CDR3 region has the DNA TGTGCCAGCTCTCCCCCCAGCGGGAGGGCCACAGATACGCAGTATTTT. It codes for CASSPPSGRATDTQYF.

The chain couples TRBV11-3 to TRBJ2-7; 7 positions agree with TRBD1. This CDR3 spans 13 amino acids. The V gene end was trimmed by 5 bases and the J gene end by 7 bases; junction bases not matched to a gene: 8. Germline values: CDR1 SGHNT, CDR2 YENEEA. CDR3 loop: CASSPRGLGEQYF. CDR3 DNA: TGTGCCAGCAGCCCGAGGGGGCTCGGGGAGCAGTACTTC. Combining the CDR3 with reference TRBV11-3 and TRBJ2-7 gives the whole variable domain EAGVVQSPRYKIIEKKQPVAFWCNPISGHNTLYWYLQNLGQGPELLIRYENEEAVDDSQLPKDRFSAERLKGVDSTLKIQPAELGDSAVYLCASSPRGLGEQYFGPGTRLTVT.

The chain combines TRBV5-1 with TRBJ2-5; 7 nucleotides align to TRBD1. The J call may be faulty, since TRBJ2-7 better matches the DNA end. Germline CDR1 reads SGHRS; CDR2 reads YFSETQ. The CDR3 has 15 residues. The CDR3 nucleotides read TGCGCCAGCAGTGACCCGACAGGGTCCACCTACGAGCAGTACTTC. As protein: CASSDPTGSTYEQYF.

The chain joins TRBV19 to TRBJ1-4; 9 bases are a match to TRBD1. V dropped 0 bases and J dropped 8; count of bases not matched to a gene: 4. Looked up from germline, CDR1 is LNHDA and CDR2 is SQIVND (reference sequence). There are 15 residues in the CDR3. The CDR3 spells CASSIDGTGREKLFF. CDR3 bases: TGTGCCAGTAGTATAGATGGGACAGGGAGAGAAAAACTGTTTTTT.

The rearrangement joins TRBV18 to TRBJ2-7; 9 bases line up with TRBD1. Unmatched junction bases numbered 15, after V lost 6 bases and J lost 6 bases. CDR3 length equals 16 residues. Germline-derived CDR1 and CDR2 are KGHSH and LQKENI. CDR3: CASSPVGTTGGREQYF. CDR3 bases: TGTGCCAGCTCGCCTGTAGGGACGACAGGGGGACGCGAGCAGTACTTC.

The CDR3 DNA sequence: TGCGCCAGCAGCTTGGCCGGGACTAGCGGGATCGCGAACACCGGGGAGCTGTTTTTT. The encoded protein is CASSLAGTSGIANTGELFF. The rearrangement links TRBV5-1 to TRBJ2-2; TRBD2 matches 13 bases. Germline V gene sequence: CDR1 SGHRS, CDR2 YFSETQ. J was trimmed by 0 bases and V by 0 bases; bases with no gene match: 5. This CDR3 comprises 19 residues.

Here the CDR3 reads CASSRTGTRDTEAFF. Written as DNA, the CDR3 is TGTGCCAGCAGTCGGACAGGGACAAGGGACACTGAAGCTTTCTTT. This chain links TRBV27 with TRBJ1-1; 8 positions match TRBD1. Trimming at V came to 5 bases and at J to 3 bases, leaving 8 bases not matched to a gene. The CDR3 has 15 residues. Germline-derived CDR1 and CDR2 are MNHEY and SMNVEV (reference sequence).

The chain is built from TRBV7-9 and TRBJ1-1, with TRBD1 as a possible D gene (5 bases). CDR3 size: 13 residues. In germline, CDR1 is SEHNR, CDR2 FQNEAQ (reference sequence). V lost 6 bases and J lost 3, with 11 bases in between. CDR3 region: CASSLDTYTEAFF. CDR3 bases: TGTGCCAGCAGTTTGGACACCTACACTGAAGCTTTCTTT. The variable domain in full, with the rest retrieved from reference TRBV7-9 and TRBJ1-1, is DTGVSQNPRHKITKRGQNVTFRCDPISEHNRLYWYRQTLGQGPEFLTYFQNEAQLEKSRLLSDRFSAERPKGSFSTLEIQRTEQGDSAMYLCASSLDTYTEAFFGQGTRLTVV.

The chain employs TRBV6-5 and TRBJ2-1; 8 bases align to TRBD2. CDR3 length: 15 residues. The germline gives CDR1 MNHEY, CDR2 SVGAGI. V dropped 8 bases and J dropped 1; count of bases not matched to a gene: 7. The CDR3 loop is CASRVAGRSYNEQFF. CDR3 sequence (DNA): TGTGCCAGCCGAGTAGCGGGAAGATCCTACAATGAGCAGTTCTTC.

The chain couples TRBV6-5 to TRBJ2-3, with TRBD2 as a possible D gene (5 bases). V was shortened by 0 bases and J by 1 base, with 8 bases between the two germline ends. Germline-derived CDR1 and CDR2 are MNHEY and SVGAGI. The CDR3 has 15 residues. The CDR3 here is CASSYSGVGTDTQYF. The DNA for the CDR3 is TGTGCCAGCAGTTACTCGGGAGTTGGCACAGATACGCAGTATTTT.